The rows below give T cell receptor beta chains drawn from one sample of a study of T-cell memory formation after mild COVID-19. TCRdb re-analysed the 5' RACE reads in MiXCR, keeping a single row per CDR3 protein. This table has about 600,000 distinct CDR3 sequences, 20% to 25% appearing once. The material sequenced was PBMCs or a T cell subset sorted from them (not recorded which). Source of these receptors: an adult woman who had mild COVID-19 (a few samples of this study predate the infection). Cell type and time point are not known. Each CDR3 is given with its conserved first and last residue. D genes are given only for firm matches. Clone size is stated in some rows and not others, as once, few, many or a class when expanded.

j_call: TRBJ2-7; v_call: TRBV7-9; d_call: -; clone_size: -; cdr3_aa: CASSLERVPYEQYF; cdr3_nt: TGTGCCAGCAGCTTAGAGCGGGTCCCCTACGAGCAGTACTTC
j_call: TRBJ2-7; v_call: TRBV7-3; d_call: -; clone_size: few; cdr3_aa: CASSQFAGQAYEQYF; cdr3_nt: TGTGCCAGCAGCCAATTCGCGGGACAAGCCTACGAGCAGTACTTC
j_call: TRBJ2-2; v_call: TRBV3-1; d_call: -; clone_size: -; cdr3_aa: CASSQRITGELFF; cdr3_nt: TGTGCCAGCAGCCAAAGAATAACCGGGGAGCTGTTTTTT
j_call: TRBJ2-3; v_call: TRBV5-1; d_call: -; clone_size: few; cdr3_aa: CASSFGGGQRTDTQYF; cdr3_nt: TGCGCCAGCAGCTTCGGCGGGGGACAAAGAACAGATACGCAGTATTTT
j_call: TRBJ1-3; v_call: TRBV19; d_call: -; clone_size: -; cdr3_aa: CASSTPDRSSGNTIYF; cdr3_nt: TGTGCCAGTAGTACTCCTGACCGCAGCTCTGGAAACACCATATATTTT
j_call: TRBJ2-1; v_call: TRBV12-3/TRBV12-4; d_call: TRBD2; clone_size: once; cdr3_aa: CASSPGLVLEQFF; cdr3_nt: TGTGCCAGCAGCCCGGGACTAGTCCTTGAGCAGTTCTTC
j_call: TRBJ2-1; v_call: TRBV29-1; d_call: -; clone_size: -; cdr3_aa: CSVEGTLVSSYNEQFF; cdr3_nt: TGCAGCGTTGAAGGAACACTAGTAAGCTCCTACAATGAGCAGTTCTTC
j_call: TRBJ1-4; v_call: TRBV6-6; d_call: -; clone_size: -; cdr3_aa: CASSYRESGEKLFF; cdr3_nt: TGTGCCAGCAGTTACAGGGAATCTGGTGAAAAACTGTTTTTT
j_call: TRBJ2-7; v_call: TRBV19; d_call: TRBD2; clone_size: few; cdr3_aa: CASSIGPSGSREQYF; cdr3_nt: TGTGCCAGTAGTATCGGGCCTAGCGGTTCGAGGGAGCAGTACTTC
j_call: TRBJ2-7; v_call: TRBV20-1; d_call: TRBD2; clone_size: -; cdr3_aa: CSAKTSGRRGTYEQYF; cdr3_nt: TGCAGTGCTAAGACTAGCGGGAGGAGGGGGACCTACGAGCAGTACTTC
j_call: TRBJ1-6; v_call: TRBV7-8; d_call: -; clone_size: -; cdr3_aa: CASSLGSSGVSYNSPLHF; cdr3_nt: TGTGCCAGCAGCTTAGGTTCCTCTGGGGTTTCCTATAATTCACCCCTCCACTTT
j_call: TRBJ2-7; v_call: TRBV11-2; d_call: TRBD2; clone_size: -; cdr3_aa: CASSLVEVAGGPREQYF; cdr3_nt: TGTGCCAGCAGCTTAGTGGAAGTAGCGGGAGGGCCCAGAGAGCAGTACTTC
j_call: TRBJ2-7; v_call: TRBV6-5; d_call: -; clone_size: -; cdr3_aa: CASSYSTGNTYEQYF; cdr3_nt: TGTGCCAGCAGTTACTCGACAGGCAATACCTACGAGCAGTACTTC
j_call: TRBJ2-3; v_call: TRBV20-1; d_call: TRBD2; clone_size: few; cdr3_aa: CSAREPGLAGGPDTQYF; cdr3_nt: TGCAGTGCTAGAGAGCCGGGACTAGCGGGGGGGCCAGATACGCAGTATTTT
j_call: TRBJ1-1; v_call: TRBV30; d_call: -; clone_size: -; cdr3_aa: CAWSVGPAEAFF; cdr3_nt: TGTGCCTGGAGTGTAGGGCCAGCGGAAGCTTTCTTT
j_call: TRBJ2-1; v_call: TRBV12-3/TRBV12-4; d_call: TRBD2; clone_size: few; cdr3_aa: CASRILAGGPRNEQFF; cdr3_nt: TGTGCCAGCAGAATACTAGCGGGGGGGCCAAGGAATGAGCAGTTCTTC
j_call: TRBJ2-1; v_call: TRBV27; d_call: -; clone_size: few; cdr3_aa: CASSPYPRGPTNNEQFF; cdr3_nt: TGTGCCAGCAGTCCCTACCCGAGGGGTCCGACCAACAATGAGCAGTTCTTC
j_call: TRBJ1-1; v_call: TRBV5-5; d_call: -; clone_size: -; cdr3_aa: CASSLQPGRVENTEAFF; cdr3_nt: TGTGCCAGCAGCCTACAGCCCGGCAGGGTAGAAAACACTGAAGCTTTCTTT
j_call: TRBJ1-1; v_call: TRBV9; d_call: -; clone_size: -; cdr3_aa: CASSARRDTEAFF; cdr3_nt: TGTGCCAGCAGCGCCCGCCGGGACACTGAAGCTTTCTTT
j_call: TRBJ2-5; v_call: TRBV20-1; d_call: -; clone_size: few; cdr3_aa: CSAIRRGRGQETQYF; cdr3_nt: TGCAGTGCTATCCGAAGGGGGAGGGGGCAAGAGACCCAGTACTTC
j_call: TRBJ2-4; v_call: TRBV6-5; d_call: TRBD1; clone_size: few; cdr3_aa: CASSVPGTDLRVQYF; cdr3_nt: TGTGCCAGCAGTGTCCCAGGGACAGACCTTCGGGTTCAGTACTTC
j_call: TRBJ2-7; v_call: TRBV4-1; d_call: -; clone_size: -; cdr3_aa: CASSQVPESTGEQYF; cdr3_nt: TGCGCCAGCAGCCAAGTTCCGGAGTCCACCGGGGAGCAGTACTTC
j_call: TRBJ2-5; v_call: TRBV29-1; d_call: -; clone_size: few; cdr3_aa: CSGEGGETQYF; cdr3_nt: TGCAGCGGAGAGGGTGGGGAGACCCAGTACTTC
j_call: TRBJ2-3; v_call: TRBV7-2; d_call: -; clone_size: few; cdr3_aa: CASSDRNPTDTQYF; cdr3_nt: TGTGCCAGCAGCGACAGGAATCCCACAGATACGCAGTATTTT
j_call: TRBJ2-1; v_call: TRBV12-3/TRBV12-4; d_call: TRBD2; clone_size: -; cdr3_aa: CASSLPALAGGQLANEQFF; cdr3_nt: TGTGCCAGCAGTTTACCGGCACTAGCGGGGGGACAATTGGCCAATGAGCAGTTCTTC
j_call: TRBJ2-2; v_call: TRBV3-1; d_call: -; clone_size: -; cdr3_aa: CASSQDPGGPGELFF; cdr3_nt: TGTGCCAGCAGCCAAGATCCTGGGGGGCCCGGGGAGCTGTTTTTT
j_call: TRBJ2-5; v_call: TRBV4-2; d_call: TRBD2; clone_size: few; cdr3_aa: CASSQGQRDPQETQYF; cdr3_nt: TGTGCCAGCAGCCAAGGCCAGCGGGATCCACAAGAGACCCAGTACTTC
j_call: TRBJ1-1; v_call: TRBV11-3; d_call: -; clone_size: -; cdr3_aa: CASSLDSYANTEAFF; cdr3_nt: TGTGCCAGCAGCTTAGACTCTTATGCGAACACTGAAGCTTTCTTT
j_call: TRBJ2-7; v_call: TRBV20-1; d_call: TRBD1; clone_size: few; cdr3_aa: CSASRGLGSYEQYF; cdr3_nt: TGCAGTGCTAGCAGGGGGCTCGGGTCCTACGAGCAGTACTTC
j_call: TRBJ2-6; v_call: TRBV19; d_call: -; clone_size: many; cdr3_aa: CASSTTFSGANVLTF; cdr3_nt: TGTGCCAGTAGTACGACATTCTCTGGGGCCAACGTCCTGACTTTC
j_call: TRBJ2-7; v_call: TRBV7-2; d_call: TRBD2; clone_size: -; cdr3_aa: CASFSALAGCREQYF; cdr3_nt: TGTGCCAGCTTCTCCGCACTAGCGGGATGTCGCGAGCAGTACTTC
j_call: TRBJ2-7; v_call: TRBV7-2; d_call: TRBD2; clone_size: few; cdr3_aa: CASSFSGTFYEQYF; cdr3_nt: TGTGCCAGCAGCTTCAGCGGGACCTTCTACGAGCAGTACTTC
j_call: TRBJ2-7; v_call: TRBV9; d_call: -; clone_size: -; cdr3_aa: CASSPAGGALAFYEQYF; cdr3_nt: TGTGCCAGCAGCCCGGCAGGGGGGGCTTTGGCCTTCTACGAGCAGTACTTC
j_call: TRBJ1-3; v_call: TRBV6-5; d_call: -; clone_size: few; cdr3_aa: CASSREGNAGNTIYF; cdr3_nt: TGTGCCAGCAGCCGCGAGGGGAACGCTGGAAACACCATATATTTT
j_call: TRBJ1-2; v_call: TRBV10-3; d_call: -; clone_size: -; cdr3_aa: CAISGTGTNYGYTF; cdr3_nt: TGTGCCATCAGTGGAACAGGGACTAACTATGGCTACACCTTC
j_call: TRBJ1-2; v_call: TRBV4-2; d_call: TRBD1; clone_size: -; cdr3_aa: CASSQDRQGSSYGYTF; cdr3_nt: TGTGCCAGCAGCCAAGACAGACAGGGGTCATCATATGGCTACACCTTC
j_call: TRBJ2-2; v_call: TRBV12-3/TRBV12-4; d_call: -; clone_size: few; cdr3_aa: CASSLSGRANTGELFF; cdr3_nt: TGTGCCAGCAGTTTATCCGGCAGGGCGAACACCGGGGAGCTGTTTTTT
j_call: TRBJ2-3; v_call: TRBV10-3; d_call: -; clone_size: -; cdr3_aa: CAIKQVPEGWGTDTQYF; cdr3_nt: TGTGCCATCAAACAGGTGCCGGAGGGATGGGGCACAGATACGCAGTATTTT
j_call: TRBJ2-3; v_call: TRBV14; d_call: TRBD2; clone_size: -; cdr3_aa: CASSRTLAGALTDTQYF; cdr3_nt: TGTGCCAGCAGCAGAACTTTAGCGGGGGCCCTCACAGATACGCAGTATTTT
j_call: TRBJ2-1; v_call: TRBV12-3/TRBV12-4; d_call: -; clone_size: -; cdr3_aa: CASSFLMDNEQFF; cdr3_nt: TGTGCCAGCAGTTTCCTCATGGACAATGAGCAGTTCTTC
j_call: TRBJ1-4; v_call: TRBV20-1; d_call: -; clone_size: few; cdr3_aa: CSASPGTTNEKLFF; cdr3_nt: TGCAGTGCTAGCCCCGGGACAACTAATGAAAAACTGTTTTTT
j_call: TRBJ2-3; v_call: TRBV24-1; d_call: -; clone_size: -; cdr3_aa: CATSDPLQASPPDTQYF; cdr3_nt: TGTGCCACCAGTGATCCTTTACAGGCCTCCCCGCCAGATACGCAGTATTTT
j_call: TRBJ2-7; v_call: TRBV6-5; d_call: TRBD1; clone_size: -; cdr3_aa: CASSRTGGNWYEQYF; cdr3_nt: TGTGCCAGCAGCCGTACAGGGGGTAACTGGTACGAGCAGTACTTC
j_call: TRBJ2-7; v_call: TRBV18; d_call: -; clone_size: few; cdr3_aa: CASSADYEQYF; cdr3_nt: TGTGCCAGCTCAGCGGATTACGAGCAGTACTTC
j_call: TRBJ2-7; v_call: TRBV10-3; d_call: -; clone_size: few; cdr3_aa: CAIKGHEQYF; cdr3_nt: TGTGCCATCAAAGGACACGAGCAGTACTTC
j_call: TRBJ1-1; v_call: TRBV4-2; d_call: -; clone_size: -; cdr3_aa: CASSQATGEAEAFF; cdr3_nt: TGTGCCAGCAGCCAAGCGACGGGAGAGGCTGAAGCTTTCTTT
j_call: TRBJ1-1; v_call: TRBV30; d_call: -; clone_size: -; cdr3_aa: CAWSSPGVEAFF; cdr3_nt: TGTGCCTGGAGTTCCCCAGGGGTAGAAGCTTTCTTT
j_call: TRBJ2-1; v_call: TRBV15; d_call: TRBD2; clone_size: -; cdr3_aa: CATSLTPGGDLAVRSSYNEQFF; cdr3_nt: TGTGCCACCAGCCTTACACCGGGGGGAGACTTAGCGGTCCGAAGCTCCTACAATGAGCAGTTCTTC
j_call: TRBJ2-7; v_call: TRBV30; d_call: TRBD2; clone_size: -; cdr3_aa: CAWSVAGGRSSQYF; cdr3_nt: TGTGCCTGGAGTGTTGCGGGAGGGCGGTCCTCGCAGTACTTC
j_call: TRBJ2-2; v_call: TRBV29-1; d_call: TRBD1; clone_size: few; cdr3_aa: CSVSGGVTGELFF; cdr3_nt: TGCAGCGTATCAGGGGGAGTAACCGGGGAGCTGTTTTTT
j_call: TRBJ2-7; v_call: TRBV11-2; d_call: TRBD2; clone_size: -; cdr3_aa: CASSSFLRGRAHEQYF; cdr3_nt: TGTGCCAGCAGCTCCTTTTTACGCGGGAGGGCACACGAGCAGTACTTC
j_call: TRBJ2-3; v_call: TRBV2; d_call: TRBD1; clone_size: few; cdr3_aa: CASPGTGNADTQYF; cdr3_nt: TGTGCCAGTCCCGGGACAGGGAACGCAGATACGCAGTATTTT
j_call: TRBJ2-7; v_call: TRBV20-1; d_call: TRBD1; clone_size: -; cdr3_aa: CSAEQGFSPEQYF; cdr3_nt: TGCAGTGCCGAACAGGGGTTCTCCCCCGAGCAGTACTTC